This section outlines one T cell receptor beta chain sequence together with its context. The antigen remains undetermined. This table comes from immunoSEQ multiplex PCR, and its TCRdb copy is limited to in-frame clones, with some not included. The sample shows roughly 2 million clones, almost 96% of them seen only once. These data originate in a study of shared clonotypes between healthy human individuals. Looking at the study overall: In total, the donors were two women and a few men aged 18 to 49. Per-donor plates numbered three CD4 naive, three CD4 memory, two CD8 naive and one CD8 memory. The study, taken as a whole, reports: Naive CD4 clonotype sharing across a few donors was 4% to 5.5%.

The CDR3 has 14 residues. With V trimmed by 7 bases and J by 4 bases, 8 bases remained unmatched. The germline gives CDR1 SQVTM, CDR2 ANQGSEA. The clonotype comes from a man younger than 30 in good health. Sequencing input: naive CD4+ T cells sorted from blood. Documented subset: CD45RA+ positively selected. The chain employs TRBV29-1 and TRBJ1-3; 9 bases match TRBD1. As DNA, the CDR3 is TGCAGCGGTAGACAGGGGGTCGCGGGAAACACCATATATTTT. Protein: CSGRQGVAGNTIYF. Full variable domain (missing parts from reference TRBV29-1 and TRBJ1-3): SAVISQKPSRDICQRGTSLTIQCQVDSQVTMMFWYRQQPGQSLTLIATANQGSEATYESGFVIDKFPISRPNLTFSTLTVSNMSPEDSSIYLCSGRQGVAGNTIYFGEGSWLTVV.